Included here is one T cell receptor beta chain sequence, with context. This CDR3 comprises 14 residues. Per germline, CDR1 KGHDR and CDR2 SFDVKD. Trimming shortened V by 2 bases and J by 7 bases, and 11 bases separated the two germline ends. These data are taken from a study of T-cell memory formation after mild COVID-19. Each CDR3 protein is one row after TCRdb ran MiXCR on the 5' RACE reads. Among about 400,000 distinct CDR3 sequences listed, roughly 24% were seen once. This TCR was recovered from an adult woman who had mild COVID-19 (a few samples of this study predate the infection). Cell type and time point are not known. Sequences were obtained from PBMCs or a T cell subset sorted from them (not recorded which). The V gene is TRBV24-1, the J gene TRBJ2-1; weak D call: TRBD2 (5 bases). CDR3 bases: TGTGCCACCAGTGATTCACTAGGGATTAATGAGCAGTTCTTC. It yields the protein CATSDSLGINEQFF.